The present T cell receptor (beta chain) was sequenced within a study of blood T cell repertoires in COVID-19. Source study methods: Nucleated cell counts were estimated from reference gene primer amplification. Libraries were prepared by immunoSEQ multiplex PCR; TCRdb keeps only in-frame clonotypes and omits some of them. D and trimming come from the DNA, and the V and J calls and clone size come from that table. Of 150,000 to 200,000 clones in the sample, approximately 79% are singletons; the top ten hold about 3%. The receptor was isolated from a woman of 80 years or more with acute or convalescent COVID-19. Input material: peripheral blood.

The CDR3, as DNA: TGTGCCAGCTCACCAATGGGACTAGCGGAAGAGACCCAGTACTTC. It codes for CASSPMGLAEETQYF. V and J are TRBV18 and TRBJ2-5; TRBD2 matches 11 bases. Trimming at V came to 2 bases and at J to 3 bases, leaving 2 bases not matched to a gene. The CDR3 spans 15 residues. CDR1 and CDR2 from the germline V gene are KGHSH and LQKENI.